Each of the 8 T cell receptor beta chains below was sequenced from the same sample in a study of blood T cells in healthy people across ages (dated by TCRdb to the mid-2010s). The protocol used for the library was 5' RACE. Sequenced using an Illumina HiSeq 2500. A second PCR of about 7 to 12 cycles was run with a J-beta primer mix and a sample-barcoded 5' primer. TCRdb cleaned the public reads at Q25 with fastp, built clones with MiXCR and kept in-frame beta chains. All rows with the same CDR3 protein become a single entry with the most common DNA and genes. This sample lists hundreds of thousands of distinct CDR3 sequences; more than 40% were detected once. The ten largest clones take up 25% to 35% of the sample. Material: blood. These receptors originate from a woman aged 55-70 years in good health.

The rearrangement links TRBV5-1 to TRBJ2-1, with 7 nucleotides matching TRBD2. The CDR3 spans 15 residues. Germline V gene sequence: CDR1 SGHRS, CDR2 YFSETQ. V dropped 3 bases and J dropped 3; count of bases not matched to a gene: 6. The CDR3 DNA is TGCGCCAGCAGCTCGAGCGGGATTTACTACAATGAGCAGTTCTTC. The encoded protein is CASSSSGIYYNEQFF.

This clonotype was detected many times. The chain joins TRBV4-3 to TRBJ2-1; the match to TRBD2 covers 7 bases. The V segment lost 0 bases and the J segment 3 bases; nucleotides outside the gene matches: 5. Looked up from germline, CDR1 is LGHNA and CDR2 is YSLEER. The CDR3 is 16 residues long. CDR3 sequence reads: CASSQDWGGNYNEQFF. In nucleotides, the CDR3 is TGCGCCAGCAGCCAAGATTGGGGGGGAAACTACAATGAGCAGTTCTTC.

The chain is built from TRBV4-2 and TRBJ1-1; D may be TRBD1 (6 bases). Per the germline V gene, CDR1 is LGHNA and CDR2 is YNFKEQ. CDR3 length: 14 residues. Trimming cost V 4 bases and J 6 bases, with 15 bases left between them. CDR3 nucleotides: TGTGCCAGCAGCCGGGGGCCGATTGACCCTGAAGCTTTCTTT. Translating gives CASSRGPIDPEAFF.

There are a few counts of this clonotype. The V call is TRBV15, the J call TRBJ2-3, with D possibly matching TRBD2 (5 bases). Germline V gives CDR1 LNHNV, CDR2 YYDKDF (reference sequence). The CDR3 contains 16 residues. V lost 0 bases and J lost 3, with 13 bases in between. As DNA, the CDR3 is TGTGCCACCAGCAGAGAGGGGATACTAGTGACAGATACGCAGTATTTT. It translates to CATSREGILVTDTQYF.

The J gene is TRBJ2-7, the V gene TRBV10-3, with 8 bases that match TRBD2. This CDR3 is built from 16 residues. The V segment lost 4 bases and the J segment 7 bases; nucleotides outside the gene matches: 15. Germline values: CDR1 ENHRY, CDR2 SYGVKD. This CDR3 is CAISVDGRAMGNEQYF. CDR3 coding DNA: TGTGCCATCAGTGTTGACGGGAGGGCCATGGGAAATGAGCAGTACTTC.

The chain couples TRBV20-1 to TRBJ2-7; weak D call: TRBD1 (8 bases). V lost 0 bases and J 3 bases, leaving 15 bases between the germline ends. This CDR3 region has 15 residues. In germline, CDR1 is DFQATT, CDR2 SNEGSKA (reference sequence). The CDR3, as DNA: TGCAGTGCTAGAGATCCCAGCGGGACAGGCTACGAGCAGTACTTC. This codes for CSARDPSGTGYEQYF.

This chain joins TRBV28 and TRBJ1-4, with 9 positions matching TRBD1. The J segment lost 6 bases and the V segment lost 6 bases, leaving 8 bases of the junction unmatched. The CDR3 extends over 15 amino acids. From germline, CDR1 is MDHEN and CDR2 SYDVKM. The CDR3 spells CASSPPGQGYEKLFF. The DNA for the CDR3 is TGTGCCAGCAGCCCGCCAGGACAGGGGTATGAAAAACTGTTTTTT.

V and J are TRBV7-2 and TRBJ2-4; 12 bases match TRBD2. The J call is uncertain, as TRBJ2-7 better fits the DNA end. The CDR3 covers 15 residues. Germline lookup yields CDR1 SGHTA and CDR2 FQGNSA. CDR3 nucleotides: TGTGCCAGCAGCTTAGGACTAGCGGGAGTCCGCGAGCAGTACTTC. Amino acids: CASSLGLAGVREQYF.